The 22 T cell receptor beta chains given below trace back to one sample, sequenced in a study of OX40 agonist ivuxolimab in advanced cancers. Here immunoSEQ multiplex PCR was the method, and the copy in TCRdb shows in-frame clones only, minus some. The sample includes some 96,000 clones, about four fifths seen only once; the top ten take roughly 1.5%. The sequences come from CD4+ or CD8+ T cells sorted from blood, collected in a trial of the OX40 agonist ivuxolimab. The receptors shown here come from an adult with an advanced solid tumor such as melanoma, head and neck, liver or kidney cancer.

A few counts support this clone. The chain uses TRBV27 and TRBJ1-2; possibly TRBD1 for D (6 bases). Trimming shortened V by 3 bases and J by 4 bases, and 9 bases separated the two germline ends. Germline CDR1 reads MNHEY; CDR2 reads SMNVEV (reference sequence). The CDR3 length is 13 residues. CDR3 nucleotides: TGTGCCAGCAGTTTCCTACAGGGCTATGGCTACACCTTC. It translates to CASSFLQGYGYTF.

The chain uses TRBV11-1 and TRBJ2-1; D is unclear. V was cut by 1 base and J by 6 bases, with 7 bases left in between. The CDR3 extends over 13 amino acids. The germline CDR1 and CDR2 sequences are SGHAT and FQDESV (reference sequence). CDR3 protein: CASSLEQTNEQFF. The DNA of the CDR3 is TGTGCCAGCAGCTTAGAACAGACCAATGAGCAGTTCTTC.

J is TRBJ2-7 and V is TRBV18; D gene ambiguous. Trimming shortened V by 1 base and J by 2 bases, and 9 bases separated the two germline ends. The germline V gene has CDR1 KGHSH and CDR2 LQKENI. This CDR3 has 14 residues. DNA for the CDR3: TGTGCCAGCTCACCACGTGTCGGCACCTACGAGCAGTACTTC. It yields the protein CASSPRVGTYEQYF.

The chain has TRBV2 and TRBJ2-7, with TRBD1 as a possible D gene (6 bases). Trimming removed 3 bases at V and 4 bases at J, with 13 bases between. This CDR3 region has 14 residues. Germline V gene data show CDR1 as SNHLY and CDR2 as FYNNEI. The CDR3 loop reads CASSDKGQPYEQYF. Written as DNA, the CDR3 is TGTGCCAGCAGTGATAAGGGACAACCATACGAGCAGTACTTC.

This clone has only one observation. The V gene is TRBV7-8, the J gene TRBJ1-5; D unresolved. CDR3 length equals 13 residues. CDR1 and CDR2 from the germline V gene are SGHVS and FQNEAQ. V was shortened by 4 bases and J by 7 bases, with 11 bases between the two germline ends. CDR3 coding DNA: TGTGCCAGCAGCTCGCAGGTCCACCAGCCCCAGCATTTT. Amino acids: CASSSQVHQPQHF. Drawing the rest from reference TRBV7-8 and TRBJ1-5, the complete variable domain is GAGVSQSPRYKVAKRGQDVALRCDPISGHVSLFWYQQALGQGPEFLTYFQNEAQLDKSGLPSDRFFAERPEGSVSTLKIQRTQQEDSAVYLCASSSQVHQPQHFGDGTRLSIL.

V usage is TRBV4-1 and J usage is TRBJ2-3; 8 bases match TRBD2. With 6 bases clipped from V and 6 bases from J, the junction kept 14 bases outside the gene matches. Germline V gene lookup returns CDR1 MGHRA and CDR2 YSYEKL. This CDR3 contains 16 residues. DNA of the CDR3: TGCGCCAGCAGTCGAGACACGGGGGGGCCCCGGGATACGCAGTATTTT. Translating gives CASSRDTGGPRDTQYF.

This clone was seen only once. This chain joins TRBV6-1 and TRBJ2-7; D tentatively reads TRBD1 or TRBD2 (5 bases each). The CDR3 is 15 amino acids. The V and J ends lost 7 bases and 0 bases respectively, with 16 bases between them. Germline V CDR1 and CDR2: MNHNS, SASEGT. The CDR3 loop is CASTGTSTRSYEQYF. The CDR3 nucleotides read TGTGCCAGCACCGGGACCTCGACGCGCTCCTACGAGCAGTACTTC.

V gene TRBV30 combines with J gene TRBJ2-1; the D gene is possibly TRBD2 (5 bases). V lost 2 bases, J lost 9 bases, and 14 bases lay in between. Germline V gene lookup returns CDR1 GTSNPN and CDR2 SVGIG (reference sequence). This CDR3 is 13 amino acids long. The CDR3 here is CAWSKLTGTEQFF. CDR3 sequence (DNA): TGTGCCTGGAGTAAGCTTACGGGAACTGAGCAGTTCTTC.

The chain has TRBV5-1 and TRBJ2-7; either TRBD1 or TRBD2 may fit D (6 bases each). V was trimmed by 0 bases and J by 1 base, leaving 11 bases between them. The CDR3 loop spans 15 amino acids. Germline CDR1 is SGHRS and CDR2 is YFSETQ. The CDR3 DNA reads as TGCGCCAGCAGCTTGGCTGGGGGGCAGTCCTACGAGCAGTACTTC. Amino acid sequence: CASSLAGGQSYEQYF.

The chain employs TRBV2 and TRBJ1-4, with 8 positions matching TRBD1. CDR1 SNHLY and CDR2 FYNNEI come from the germline V gene. With V trimmed by 6 bases and J by 8 bases, 5 bases remained unmatched. The length of the CDR3 is 13 residues. CDR3 sequence: CASSQTGEEKLFF. CDR3 nucleotides: TGTGCCAGCAGCCAGACAGGGGAGGAAAAACTGTTTTTT. The whole variable domain, remainder taken from reference TRBV2 and TRBJ1-4, is EPEVTQTPSHQVTQMGQEVILRCVPISNHLYFYWYRQILGQKVEFLVSFYNNEISEKSEIFDDQFSVERPDGSNFTLKIRSTKLEDSAMYFCASSQTGEEKLFFGSGTQLSVL.

This clone was counted between two and nine times. This chain joins TRBV2 and TRBJ1-6; no firm D call. The germline V and J ends were trimmed by 3 bases and 7 bases, with 10 bases remaining between them. This CDR3 region has 14 residues. Germline V gene lookup returns CDR1 SNHLY and CDR2 FYNNEI. The CDR3 bases are TGTGCCAGCAGTGAGGGCAGAGCAAATTCACCCCTCCACTTT. It codes for CASSEGRANSPLHF.

This chain uses TRBV28 with TRBJ1-4, with unresolved D. Germline V gene lookup returns CDR1 MDHEN and CDR2 SYDVKM. CDR3 length: 13 residues. Trimming took 1 base from V and 5 from J, leaving 5 bases between them. DNA of the CDR3: TGTGCCAGCAGTTTATCCAGAAATGAAAAACTGTTTTTT. Its translation is CASSLSRNEKLFF.

This rearrangement joins TRBV7-9 to TRBJ2-7; TRBD1 or TRBD2 may be the D gene (6 bases each). V was pared by 1 base and J by 6 bases, with 10 bases between. The germline V gene has CDR1 SEHNR and CDR2 FQNEAQ (reference sequence). This CDR3 is built from 13 residues. Here the CDR3 DNA reads TGTGCCAGCAGCTTAGAGGGGGGTTCCGAGCAGTACTTC. Its translation: CASSLEGGSEQYF.

The chain carries TRBV7-9 and TRBJ2-3; D remains unclear. Germline V gives CDR1 SEHNR, CDR2 FQNEAQ (reference sequence). V was shortened by 3 bases and J by 5 bases, with 18 bases between the two germline ends. This CDR3 is 16 amino acids long. In DNA form, the CDR3 reads TGTGCCAGCAGCTTTACCGGGCTCCGAGGTGGAGATACGCAGTATTTT. Its protein is CASSFTGLRGGDTQYF.

In its sample, this clone was seen once. This chain joins TRBV28 and TRBJ2-5, with D possibly TRBD2 on 6 matching bases. With 6 bases removed from V and 5 bases from J, the gap between germline ends came to 19 bases. The CDR3 extends over 15 amino acids. CDR1 is MDHEN and CDR2 is SYDVKM in the germline V gene. The CDR3 region is CASSRAAGAGETQYF. The CDR3 DNA sequence: TGTGCCAGCAGCCGCGCGGCGGGCGCGGGGGAGACCCAGTACTTC.

The chain combines TRBV7-8 with TRBJ2-1; 8 nucleotides match TRBD1. Unmatched junction bases numbered 7, after V lost 7 bases and J lost 5 bases. This CDR3 comprises 14 residues. Germline CDR1 SGHVS, CDR2 FQNEAQ. CDR3 nucleotide sequence: TGTGCCAGCACCATCCGGGACAGGAACAATGAGCAGTTCTTC. This encodes CASTIRDRNNEQFF.

The chain carries TRBV29-1 and TRBJ1-4; D remains ambiguous. Germline V gene data show CDR1 as SQVTM and CDR2 as ANQGSEA. The CDR3 contains 13 residues. V gave up 4 bases and J gave up 5 bases, with 11 bases separating them. The CDR3 coding sequence is TGCAGCGTTGCCCCTAGCGCGAATGAAAAACTGTTTTTT. Amino acids: CSVAPSANEKLFF.

This clone was counted between two and nine times. The chain carries TRBV5-3 and TRBJ1-6; D possibly corresponds to TRBD1 (6 bases). TRBV5-3 is filed as an ORF, its function uncertain. Trimming pared 2 bases from V and 6 bases from J, leaving 12 bases between. The CDR3 is 15 amino acids. CDR3 region: CARSFHGQPNSPLHF. As DNA, the CDR3 is TGTGCCAGAAGCTTCCACGGACAGCCTAATTCACCCCTCCACTTT.

The rearrangement links TRBV4-3 to TRBJ2-1, with TRBD2 matching over 11 bases. Germline assignment: CDR1 LGHNA and CDR2 YSLEER. V shed 2 bases and J 8 bases; nucleotides not matched to a gene: 5. This CDR3 is 15 amino acids long. CDR3 DNA: TGCGCCAGCAGCCAACAACTAGCGGGGGTATATGAGCAGTTCTTC. It yields the protein CASSQQLAGVYEQFF.

The CDR3 reads CASSQTTGTGAVEQFF. CDR3 coding DNA: TGTGCCAGCTCACAGACCACCGGGACCGGCGCTGTTGAGCAGTTCTTC. The chain is built from TRBV18 and TRBJ2-1, with D perhaps matching TRBD1 or TRBD2 (5 bases each). V dropped 4 bases and J dropped 9 bases, with 22 bases sitting between them. CDR1 is KGHSH, CDR2 LQKENI, per germline. The length of the CDR3 is 16 residues.

The chain has TRBV6-6 and TRBJ2-5; the D gene is possibly TRBD1 (5 bases). The V end was cut by 7 bases, the J end by 5 bases, with 20 bases between. Germline V gives CDR1 MNHNY, CDR2 SVGAGI (reference sequence). This CDR3 is built from 15 residues. This CDR3 is CASTSRQPQQETQYF. The DNA of the CDR3 is TGTGCCAGCACTTCCCGACAGCCTCAGCAGGAGACCCAGTACTTC.

This clone appeared a single time. This chain links TRBV5-1 with TRBJ2-1; D might be TRBD1 or TRBD2, each matching 8 bases. V was shortened by 4 bases and J by 9 bases, with 23 bases between the two germline ends. This CDR3 region has 16 residues. Germline-derived CDR1 and CDR2 are SGHRS and YFSETQ. The CDR3 nucleotides are TGCGCCAGCAGCAGACAGGGGAAAGTAGCGGGGAGTGAGCAGTTCTTC. Translated, it gives CASSRQGKVAGSEQFF. The entire variable domain, with the rest obtained from reference TRBV5-1 and TRBJ2-1, is as follows: KAGVTQTPRYLIKTRGQQVTLSCSPISGHRSVSWYQQTPGQGLQFLFEYFSETQRNKGNFPGRFSGRQFSNSRSEMNVSTLELGDSALYLCASSRQGKVAGSEQFFGPGTRLTVL.